These T cell receptor beta chains were read from a single sample in a study of T cell responses to AZD1222 COVID-19 vaccine. Data came from immunoSEQ multiplex PCR; TCRdb stores just in-frame clones and leaves some out. This table holds 140,000 to 150,000 clones, about 94% found once. This specimen consisted of peripheral blood, obtained on day 0 of AZD1222 vaccination. The source is an adult in good health. CDR3s include the opening cysteine and the closing phenylalanine or tryptophan. The order of the fields is CDR3 length, clone size, J gene, V gene, D gene, CDR3 DNA, CDR3 protein. A D gene is named only where the DNA matches it firmly. Size is omitted from some rows. Given values are once, few, many or a class for expanded clones.

length: 16; size: NA; J: TRBJ2-7; V: TRBV14; D: NA; DNA: TGTGCCAGCAGCCAAGATATGAGACACGGCCACTACGAGCAGTACTTC; CDR3: CASSQDMRHGHYEQYF
length: 12; size: NA; J: TRBJ2-1; V: TRBV30; D: NA; DNA: TGTGCCTGGAGTGTACGATTCGATGAGCAGTTCTTC; CDR3: CAWSVRFDEQFF
length: 13; size: NA; J: TRBJ1-1; V: TRBV24-1; D: NA; DNA: TGTGCCACCAGTGAGAAAGGGACCACTGAAGCTTTCTTT; CDR3: CATSEKGTTEAFF
length: 15; size: NA; J: TRBJ1-4; V: TRBV9; D: TRBD1; DNA: TGTGCCAGCAGCGTAGCTGGGGACAGCATAGAAAAACTGTTTTTT; CDR3: CASSVAGDSIEKLFF
length: 17; size: NA; J: TRBJ1-3; V: TRBV29-1; D: TRBD1; DNA: TGCAGCGTTGAAGATGGTGGGACAGGGAGCTCTGGAAACACCATATATTTT; CDR3: CSVEDGGTGSSGNTIYF
length: 14; size: NA; J: TRBJ2-7; V: TRBV7-9; D: NA; DNA: TGTGCCAGCAGCCCCGGCGGGGACACCTACGAGCAGTACTTC; CDR3: CASSPGGDTYEQYF
length: 17; size: NA; J: TRBJ2-7; V: TRBV19; D: TRBD2; DNA: TGTGCCAGTAGTATAGTGTGGCGGGAGACCCCCTCCTACGAGCAGTACTTC; CDR3: CASSIVWRETPSYEQYF
length: 12; size: NA; J: TRBJ1-2; V: TRBV30; D: NA; DNA: TGTGCCTGGAGGGGAGGCCCCGGTGGCTACACCTTC; CDR3: CAWRGGPGGYTF
length: 14; size: NA; J: TRBJ2-2; V: TRBV9; D: NA; DNA: TGTGCCAGCAGCGTAGCTTTGTTCACCGGGGAGCTGTTTTTT; CDR3: CASSVALFTGELFF
length: 14; size: NA; J: TRBJ2-1; V: TRBV24-1; D: TRBD1; DNA: TGTGCCACCAGTGACCGGGACAGCGACAATGAGCAGTTCTTC; CDR3: CATSDRDSDNEQFF
length: 13; size: NA; J: TRBJ2-1; V: TRBV30; D: NA; DNA: TGTGCCTGGAGTGTACAAGAGTCGCGTGAGCAGTTCTTC; CDR3: CAWSVQESREQFF
length: 14; size: NA; J: TRBJ2-3; V: TRBV4-1; D: TRBD2; DNA: TGCGCCAGCAGCCTGGCGGGAGGAACAGATACGCAGTATTTT; CDR3: CASSLAGGTDTQYF
length: 12; size: NA; J: TRBJ2-1; V: TRBV24-1; D: NA; DNA: TGTGCCACCAGTGGGACTGAAAATGAGCAGTTCTTC; CDR3: CATSGTENEQFF
length: 14; size: NA; J: TRBJ1-2; V: TRBV25-1; D: NA; DNA: TGTGCCAGCAGTGATTCGGATCCTGGCTATGGCTACACCTTC; CDR3: CASSDSDPGYGYTF
length: 16; size: NA; J: TRBJ2-1; V: TRBV3-1/TRBV3-2; D: TRBD2; DNA: TGTGCCAGCAGCCAGGATAGCGGGGGGGCCTACAATGAGCAGTTCTTC; CDR3: CASSQDSGGAYNEQFF
length: 15; size: NA; J: TRBJ2-1; V: TRBV6-4; D: TRBD2; DNA: TGTGCCAGCAGTGACTCTGGCGGGAGGGCCGGTGAGCAGTTCTTC; CDR3: CASSDSGGRAGEQFF
length: 13; size: NA; J: TRBJ2-5; V: TRBV30; D: NA; DNA: TGTGCCTGGTCAAGGGCCCTGGGGGAGACCCAGTACTTC; CDR3: CAWSRALGETQYF
length: 16; size: NA; J: TRBJ2-7; V: TRBV14; D: TRBD2; DNA: TGTGCCAGCAGCCGGACTAGCGGGATCGTCTCCTACGAGCAGTACTTC; CDR3: CASSRTSGIVSYEQYF
length: 15; size: once; J: TRBJ1-2; V: TRBV30; D: NA; DNA: TGTGCCTGGAGTGTTCTGCAGAAGTCTAACTATGGCTACACCTTC; CDR3: CAWSVLQKSNYGYTF
length: 13; size: NA; J: TRBJ1-1; V: TRBV10-1; D: TRBD1; DNA: TGCGCCAGCAACCGGGACAGGGACACTGAAGCTTTCTTT; CDR3: CASNRDRDTEAFF
length: 15; size: NA; J: TRBJ1-5; V: TRBV2; D: NA; DNA: TGTGCCAGCAGTGTATTTCGACTCAACAATCAGCCCCAGCATTTT; CDR3: CASSVFRLNNQPQHF
length: 15; size: NA; J: TRBJ1-3; V: TRBV19; D: NA; DNA: TGTGCCAGTAGTGAACAGCTCCTCTCCGGAAACACCATATATTTT; CDR3: CASSEQLLSGNTIYF
length: 12; size: NA; J: TRBJ1-2; V: TRBV24-1; D: NA; DNA: TGTGCCACCAGTGATTGGAACTATGGCTACACCTTC; CDR3: CATSDWNYGYTF
length: 17; size: NA; J: TRBJ2-7; V: TRBV15; D: TRBD2; DNA: TGTGCCACCAGCAGAGATCTTCTCACGGCGGGAGACTACGAGCAGTACTTC; CDR3: CATSRDLLTAGDYEQYF
length: 15; size: few; J: TRBJ2-1; V: TRBV25-1; D: TRBD2; DNA: TGTGCCAGCAGTGAAAAACGGGAGGGCCTCAATGAGCAGTTCTTC; CDR3: CASSEKREGLNEQFF
length: 13; size: NA; J: TRBJ1-3; V: TRBV28; D: NA; DNA: TGTGCCAGCAGTCCAGGGTTGGGAAACACCATATATTTT; CDR3: CASSPGLGNTIYF
length: 15; size: NA; J: TRBJ1-3; V: TRBV9; D: TRBD1; DNA: TGTGCCAGCAGCGTAGACAGGGGCACGGGAAACACCATATATTTT; CDR3: CASSVDRGTGNTIYF
length: 13; size: NA; J: TRBJ1-5; V: TRBV19; D: NA; DNA: TGTGCCAGTAACGGCCATAGCAATCAGCCCCAGCATTTT; CDR3: CASNGHSNQPQHF
length: 16; size: NA; J: TRBJ2-1; V: TRBV19; D: NA; DNA: TGTGCCAGTAGTATACGGGATAGCGGACCATACAATGAGCAGTTCTTC; CDR3: CASSIRDSGPYNEQFF
length: 15; size: NA; J: TRBJ2-6; V: TRBV11-2; D: NA; DNA: TGTGCCACGGCCGGGATTTCCTCTGGGGCCAACGTCCTGACTTTC; CDR3: CATAGISSGANVLTF
length: 16; size: NA; J: TRBJ1-1; V: TRBV11-2; D: TRBD1; DNA: TGTGCCAGCAGCCCCGGGACAGGGGGCGTGAACACTGAAGCTTTCTTT; CDR3: CASSPGTGGVNTEAFF
length: 14; size: NA; J: TRBJ1-5; V: TRBV6-6; D: TRBD1; DNA: TGTGCCAGCAGTTACGACAGGGGAGACCAGCCCCAGCATTTT; CDR3: CASSYDRGDQPQHF
length: 13; size: NA; J: TRBJ1-5; V: TRBV30; D: NA; DNA: TGTGCCTGGAAGGCAGGGCTCAATCAGCCCCAGCATTTT; CDR3: CAWKAGLNQPQHF
length: 16; size: NA; J: TRBJ2-1; V: TRBV28; D: TRBD1; DNA: TGTGCCAGCAGTGGAGGACAGGGTGGCTCCTACAATGAGCAGTTCTTC; CDR3: CASSGGQGGSYNEQFF
length: 15; size: few; J: TRBJ2-7; V: TRBV19; D: TRBD2; DNA: TGTGCCAGTAGTATGTTCGGTCGGGGGGGTTACGAGCAGTACTTC; CDR3: CASSMFGRGGYEQYF
length: 16; size: NA; J: TRBJ2-7; V: TRBV5-6; D: TRBD2; DNA: TGTGCCAGCAGCTTGGGGACCGGGACTAATTTTTACGAGCAGTACTTC; CDR3: CASSLGTGTNFYEQYF
length: 16; size: NA; J: TRBJ1-5; V: TRBV5-5; D: NA; DNA: TGTGCCAGCAGCCCGGCCACTGGACGTGCGAATCAGCCCCAGCATTTT; CDR3: CASSPATGRANQPQHF
length: 15; size: NA; J: TRBJ2-3; V: TRBV3-1/TRBV3-2; D: NA; DNA: TGTGCCAGCAGCCAAACCGGAGAAAGCACAGATACGCAGTATTTT; CDR3: CASSQTGESTDTQYF
length: 16; size: NA; J: TRBJ2-5; V: TRBV27; D: NA; DNA: TGTGCCAGCAGTTTAAGGTGGGGCCGCCAACAAGAGACCCAGTACTTC; CDR3: CASSLRWGRQQETQYF
length: 15; size: NA; J: TRBJ1-1; V: TRBV3-1/TRBV3-2; D: NA; DNA: TGTGCCAGCAGCCAATACAGGTCGGGGAACACTGAAGCTTTCTTT; CDR3: CASSQYRSGNTEAFF
length: 12; size: once; J: TRBJ1-1; V: TRBV20-1; D: NA; DNA: TGCAGTGCTAGTCCCTCGAACACTGAAGCTTTCTTT; CDR3: CSASPSNTEAFF
length: 14; size: once; J: TRBJ1-4; V: TRBV7-9; D: NA; DNA: TGTGCCAGCAGCGAAATACAGGGTGATGAAAAACTGTTTTTT; CDR3: CASSEIQGDEKLFF
length: 13; size: once; J: TRBJ1-1; V: TRBV27; D: NA; DNA: TGTGCCAGCAGTTACCAGCTAAACACTGAAGCTTTCTTT; CDR3: CASSYQLNTEAFF
length: 13; size: NA; J: TRBJ2-7; V: TRBV30; D: NA; DNA: TGTGCCTGGAGGCCACAGGGATTTTACGAGCAGTACTTC; CDR3: CAWRPQGFYEQYF
length: 15; size: NA; J: TRBJ2-7; V: TRBV5-1; D: NA; DNA: TGCGCCAGCCGGAAACCGGAAGCTAGCGAATACGAGCAGTACTTC; CDR3: CASRKPEASEYEQYF
length: 16; size: NA; J: TRBJ2-1; V: TRBV13; D: NA; DNA: TGTGCCAGCAGCCCAACGTTGGCGACAGACTACAATGAGCAGTTCTTC; CDR3: CASSPTLATDYNEQFF